This T cell receptor beta chain was sequenced for a study of regulatory T cells in long-lasting Graves disease. Stated time point: newly diagnosed GD, antithyroid drugs for less than 3 months. The authors made the TCR library using RNA they extracted from PBMCs. Building the TCR beta libraries relied on iRepertoire HTBI primers, and CDR3 regions underwent Arm-PCR. How the authors handled the data: Taken together, the samples had 55 to 65 TRBV and 14 TRBJ segments identified. TCRdb used MiXCR to reprocess the multiplex PCR reads, holding one entry per CDR3 protein. These V and J calls are TCRdb output, not the study's own analysis. The data show some 500,000 distinct CDR3 sequences, 15% to 20% seen once. Germline CDR1 reads LNHDA; CDR2 reads SQIVND (reference sequence). V was clipped by 9 bases and J by 4 bases, with 21 bases between them. The CDR3 spans 15 residues. The same specimen was also included in a second study, on T cells in Graves' hyperthyroidism and ophthalmopathy. That source reports: Graves' hyperthyroidism is called stable when ophthalmopathy does not progress within 18 months.

The specimen comprised peripheral blood mononuclear cells (PBMCs), sampled at new diagnosis, from a patient treated with antithyroid drugs. The sequence was collected from a woman aged 35-65 years with Graves disease. V usage is TRBV19 and J usage is TRBJ2-5, with a tentative D call TRBD1 (5 bases). CDR3 amino acids: CASQTQKGLGETQYF. The CDR3 DNA reads as TGTGCCAGCCAAACCCAGAAGGGGCTCGGAGAGACCCAGTACTTC.